The 5 T cell receptor beta chains below come from one sample, sequenced in a study of blood T cell repertoires in COVID-19. The method was immunoSEQ multiplex PCR; TCRdb's version includes in-frame clones alone and lacks a portion of them. The data show under 200,000 clones, 84% seen once. The sequenced sample consisted of peripheral blood. The receptors were gathered from a man aged 40-55 years who had recovered from COVID-19.

There are a few counts of this clone. CDR3 sequence (DNA): TGTGCCAGCAGCTTGACAAACTATGGCTACACCTTC. Translation gives CASSLTNYGYTF. The chain links TRBV7-8 to TRBJ1-2; D gene uncertain. The CDR3 contains 12 residues. Germline V CDR1 and CDR2: SGHVS, FQNEAQ. The ends were cut back, 3 bases at V and 2 bases at J, with 4 bases in the middle.

In its sample, this clone was seen a few times. The rearrangement uses TRBV7-8 and TRBJ2-2; no clear D. Trimming removed 1 base from V and 1 base from J, with 10 bases in between. Germline loops: CDR1 SGHVS, CDR2 FQNEAQ. CDR3 size: 16 residues. CDR3 protein: CASSLVSWQNTGELFF. In DNA form, the CDR3 reads TGTGCCAGCAGCTTAGTAAGTTGGCAGAACACCGGGGAGCTGTTTTTT.

V is TRBV6-2 or TRBV6-3 and J is TRBJ1-5; no definite D call. CDR1 is MNHEY and CDR2 is SVGEGT in the germline V gene. The CDR3 sequence is 17 residues long. The V end was cut by 6 bases, the J end by 7 bases, with 25 bases between. The CDR3 protein is CASSLPKDGGFGQPQHF. The CDR3 bases are TGTGCCAGCAGCCTACCCAAAGACGGCGGGTTTGGGCAGCCCCAGCATTTT.

The table lists this clone with a count of one. The chain carries TRBV10-3 and TRBJ2-1, with 7 bases matching TRBD2. The ends lost 10 bases at V and 4 bases at J; junction bases unmatched: 13. The CDR3 covers 15 residues. Germline assignment: CDR1 ENHRY and CDR2 SYGVKD. CDR3: CATGVRGDLYNEQFF. The CDR3 coding sequence is TGTGCCACCGGAGTACGGGGGGACCTTTACAATGAGCAGTTCTTC.

This clone was counted a few times. The chain is built from TRBV10-2 and TRBJ2-2, with D possibly TRBD2 on 6 matching bases. Germline lookup yields CDR1 WSHSY and CDR2 SAAADI. Trimming took 6 bases from V and 0 from J, leaving 8 bases between them. This CDR3 has 14 amino acids. The CDR3 DNA sequence: TGCGCCAGCAGGGGCGGGACGAACACCGGGGAGCTGTTTTTT. This encodes CASRGGTNTGELFF.